This entry lists 19 T cell receptor beta chains sequenced from one sample in a study of T cell clonality in common variable immunodeficiency. Generated by immunoSEQ multiplex PCR, the TCRdb table keeps only in-frame clones and is missing some. This repertoire holds tens of thousands of clones, and none appear only once. The specimen was peripheral blood mononuclear cells. Receptors originate from a person aged 18 to 70 in good health.

The table lists this clone with many counts. The read gets to within 3 residues of the CDR3 end, and the germline J gene fills in the rest. The chain links TRBV18 to TRBJ2-5, with D tentatively TRBD2 (5 bases). CDR3 length: 16 residues. V shed 6 bases and J shed 1 base, with 18 bases lying between them. CDR1 and CDR2 (germline): KGHSH, LQKENI. The CDR3 sequence is CASSPFGGLAQETQYF. CDR3 DNA (partial): TGTGCCAGCTCCCCATTCGGCGGGCTGGCCCAAGAGACC. Using reference TRBV18 and TRBJ2-5 for the parts outside the CDR3, the full variable domain is NAGVMQNPRHLVRRRGQEARLRCSPMKGHSHVYWYRQLPEEGLKFMVYLQKENIIDESGMPKERFSAEFPKEGPSILRIQQVVRGDSAAYFCASSPFGGLAQETQYFGPGTRLLVL.

In its sample, this clone ranks as medium-sized. Read coverage stops 3 residues before the CDR3 terminus; the germline J gene supplies the remainder. J is TRBJ2-3 and V is TRBV30, with D tentatively TRBD1 (5 bases). From germline, CDR1 is GTSNPN and CDR2 SVGIG (reference sequence). The V end lost 2 bases, the J end lost 5 bases, and 14 bases lay between the germline ends. CDR3 length: 14 amino acids. The CDR3 loop is CAWSSGQGKDTQYF. The sequenced part of the CDR3 DNA is TGTGCCTGGAGTAGTGGGCAGGGTAAAGATACG.

The sample holds many counts of this clone. Read data end 3 residues before the CDR3 end; the end is taken from the germline J gene. The chain links TRBV18 to TRBJ2-2, with 7 nucleotides matching TRBD1. Germline trimming cut 3 bases from V and 4 bases from J; bases unmatched to any gene: 8. Germline CDR1 is KGHSH and CDR2 is LQKENI. This CDR3 comprises 16 residues. CDR3 DNA (partial): TGTGCCAGCTCACCCAGTCAGGGGGATGTCACCGGGGAG. The encoded protein is CASSPSQGDVTGE. The complete CDR3 reads CASSPSQGDVTGELFF.

This clone came up many times. The read gets to within 3 residues of the CDR3 end, and the germline J gene fills in the rest. V and J are TRBV3-1 (or the pseudogene TRBV3-2) and TRBJ2-3; no firm D call. Per germline, CDR1 LGHDT and CDR2 YNNKEL (reference sequence). Trimming left V 4 bases short and J 5 bases short, with 7 bases between. The CDR3 contains 12 residues. CDR3 sequence: CASSRQVDTQYF. The sequenced part of the CDR3 DNA is TGTGCCAGCAGCCGTCAGGTAGATACG.

In its sample, this clone was seen a few times. The CDR3 bases that were read are TGTGCCAGCAGCCGGACACAAAATAATGAAAAG. This codes for CASSRTQNNEK. The CDR3 in its entirety is CASSRTQNNEKLFF. The chain recombines TRBV7-6 with TRBJ2-2; a possible D gene is TRBD1 (5 bases). Read sequence stops 3 residues before the CDR3 end, and the germline J gene provides the missing end. Germline V lookup: CDR1 SGHVS, CDR2 FNYEAQ. The CDR3 totals 14 residues.

This clone was seen repeatedly, ten times or more. The CDR3 extends 3 residues past the end of the read, so its final part is completed from the germline J gene. The chain couples TRBV7-2 to TRBJ2-7; possibly TRBD2 for D (6 bases). Germline V lookup: CDR1 SGHTA, CDR2 FQGNSA. Trimming removed 2 bases at V and 3 bases at J, with 14 bases between. This CDR3 contains 15 residues. CDR3 protein: CASSLHRGLFYEQYF. Partial CDR3 DNA: TGTGCCAGCAGCTTACACCGGGGGTTGTTCTACGAG.

This clone was counted at least ten times. The CDR3 end falls 3 residues outside the read, so it is completed with the germline J gene. The chain is built from TRBV5-1 and TRBJ2-3; 7 bases match TRBD1. The CDR3 has 17 amino acids. Trimming took 0 bases from V and 0 from J; bases not matched to a gene: 7. Germline V CDR1 and CDR2: SGHRS, YFSETQ. This CDR3 reads CASSLGTGTASTDTQYF. The DNA read from the CDR3 is TGCGCCAGCAGCTTGGGCACCGGGACAGCAAGCACAGATACG.

This clone was seen a handful of times. A read error may explain this, as a much larger clone is one base away. The read ends 3 residues before the CDR3 terminus; that terminus is restored from the germline J gene. The genes are TRBV19 and TRBJ1-6, with D possibly TRBD1 on 6 matching bases. V was cut by 7 bases and J by 1 base, with 17 bases left in between. Per germline, CDR1 LNHDA and CDR2 SQIVND (reference sequence). The CDR3 covers 17 residues. The CDR3 region is CASTDYREVSYNSPLHF. The CDR3 bases that were read are TGTGCCAGTACAGATTACAGGGAGGTTTCCTATAATTCACCC.

There are many counts of this clone. The CDR3 end lies 3 residues beyond the end of the read and is filled in from the germline J gene. The identical CDR3 is also encoded by other nucleotide sequences in the sample. This chain joins TRBV6-1 and TRBJ1-3, with a weak D call TRBD1 (5 bases). With 2 bases removed from V and 0 bases from J, the gap between germline ends came to 14 bases. CDR3 length: 17 residues. Germline V gene data show CDR1 as MNHNS and CDR2 as SASEGT. The part of the CDR3 DNA that was read is TGTGCCAGCAGTGAATTGCGGGGCCCCCTCTCTGGAAACACC. Its protein is CASSELRGPLSGNT. The whole CDR3 reads CASSELRGPLSGNTIYF.

This clone was recorded at least ten times. The missing CDR3 end, 3 residues past where the read stops, is filled in from the germline J gene. The chain employs TRBV28 and TRBJ1-1; D is perhaps TRBD1 (6 bases). Germline V gene lookup returns CDR1 MDHEN and CDR2 SYDVKM. Trimming removed 6 bases at V and 1 base at J, with 21 bases between. The CDR3 has 17 residues. CDR3 sequence reads: CASSLVTGPNPNTEAFF. The sequenced CDR3 bases are TGTGCCAGCAGCTTAGTGACAGGCCCCAACCCGAACACTGAA.

This clone has ten or more counts. One end of the junction is discordant with germline, which a read error may explain. In the same sample, other DNA sequences code for this CDR3. The CDR3 sequence is CASSFGDSGNTIYF. Incomplete CDR3 DNA: TGCGCCAGCAGCTTCGGGGACTCTGGAAACACA. The chain combines TRBV5-1 with TRBJ1-3; possible D gene TRBD1, 5 bases. The read ends 3 residues early relative to the CDR3; the germline J gene fills the gap. Germline CDR1 is SGHRS and CDR2 is YFSETQ. The length of the CDR3 is 14 residues.

This clone was detected ten times or more. The read ends 3 residues before the CDR3 terminus; that terminus is restored from the germline J gene. This chain connects TRBV19 to TRBJ2-5, with TRBD2 identical over 10 bases. The V and J ends lost 4 bases and 5 bases, in that order; junction bases with no gene match: 10. This CDR3 contains 16 residues. Germline-derived CDR1 and CDR2 are LNHDA and SQIVND (reference sequence). Here the CDR3 reads CASSRPGLAGVETQYF. The CDR3 DNA, read in part, is TGTGCCAGTAGTAGACCTGGTCTAGCGGGGGTGGAGACC.

In its sample, this clone was seen many times. The sequenced part of the CDR3 DNA is TGCAGTGGTCGCGGACAAAGGGCGCTCGGC. This gives the protein CSGRGQRALG. The full CDR3 reads CSGRGQRALGYTF. This sequence joins TRBV20-1 and TRBJ1-2; a weak D match, TRBD1 (5 bases). From the germline J gene comes the end of the CDR3, since the read stops 3 residues before it. The CDR3 runs 13 residues. Per the germline V gene, CDR1 is DFQATT and CDR2 is SNEGSKA (reference sequence).

This clone showed up many times. Coverage ceases 3 residues before the CDR3 finishes, and the germline J gene fills in the end. The rearrangement uses TRBV29-1 and TRBJ1-2, with a possible D match to TRBD1 (5 bases). The V end lost 3 bases, the J end lost 7 bases, and 12 bases lay between the germline ends. The CDR3 length is 12 residues. Germline CDR1 is SQVTM and CDR2 is ANQGSEA. The sequenced CDR3 bases are TGCAGCGTTGAGGCCGGGGGAGGTGGC. Encoded protein: CSVEAGGGG. Given in full, the CDR3 is CSVEAGGGGYTF.

This clone was counted at least ten times. The CDR3 end lies 3 residues beyond the end of the read and is filled in from the germline J gene. V gene TRBV18 combines with J gene TRBJ1-1, with D perhaps TRBD1 (6 bases). Trimming took 0 bases from V and 3 from J, leaving 29 bases between them. The CDR3 is 21 residues long. Germline CDR1 is KGHSH and CDR2 is LQKENI. The CDR3 is CASSPPRGHAPGRWVYTEAFF. CDR3 bases read: TGTGCCAGCTCACCACCCAGGGGTCACGCGCCCGGCAGATGGGTGTACACTGAA.

This clone was recorded many times. At one end, the junction sequence differs from germline, possibly due to a read error. The read falls 3 residues short of the CDR3 end, and the missing part is taken from the germline J gene. Other DNA sequences from this sample encode an identical CDR3 as well. V gene TRBV5-4 combines with J gene TRBJ1-3; D perhaps matches TRBD1 (5 bases). The CDR3 has 16 residues. The germline CDR1 and CDR2 sequences are SGHNT and YYREEE (reference sequence). CDR3 in amino acids: CASSLDGHLSGNTIYF. The CDR3 bases that were read are TGTGCCAGCAGCTTGGACGGACATCTATCTGGAAACACA.

This clone has a count of ten or more. The sequence runs out 3 residues before the end of the CDR3; the remainder is reconstructed from the germline J gene. The chain carries TRBV29-1 and TRBJ2-1; the match to TRBD2 covers 8 bases. With 7 bases clipped from V and 5 bases from J, the junction kept 13 bases outside the gene matches. This CDR3 contains 15 residues. CDR1 and CDR2 (germline): SQVTM, ANQGSEA. CDR3 protein: CSAGGDPRMNNEQFF. Incomplete CDR3 DNA: TGCAGCGCGGGGGGGGATCCGAGGATGAACAATGAG.

This clone was recorded many times. The CDR3 end falls 3 residues outside the read, so it is completed with the germline J gene. This chain joins TRBV7-2 and TRBJ2-5; 7 bases fit TRBD2. Trimming removed 5 bases from V and 1 base from J; junction bases left unmatched: 1. This CDR3 is 13 amino acids long. Per germline, CDR1 SGHTA and CDR2 FQGNSA. The DNA read from the CDR3 is TGTGCCAGCAGCCGGGGGGTCCAAGAGACC. Translating gives CASSRGVQET. The complete CDR3 reads CASSRGVQETQYF.

About this clone: The read ends 3 residues shy of where the CDR3 ends; the end is completed using the germline J gene. The chain joins TRBV18 to TRBJ2-4; 11 nucleotides line up with TRBD1. This CDR3 is 15 amino acids long. Germline V gives CDR1 KGHSH, CDR2 LQKENI. The CDR3 spells CASSPGQGVYYGQYF. The DNA read from the CDR3 is TGTGCCAGCTCACCGGGACAGGGGGTCTACTATGGT.